The rows below give T cell receptor beta chains drawn from one sample of a study of T cell repertoires in cytomegalovirus infection. One entry per CDR3 protein results from TCRdb running MiXCR on the reads. The data show approximately 1,000,000 distinct CDR3 sequences, less than 35% seen once. The antigens these receptors bind are not known. The material sequenced was cultured CD8+ T cells from PBMCs, taken from culture after CMV antigen stimulation. These receptors originate from a human donor in good health (CMV status not recorded). Some clones in this sample may be carry-over from other donors' samples. The CDR3 runs from the conserved cysteine through the conserved F or W. The order of the fields is CDR3 protein, J gene, V gene.

cdr3_aa: CASSESVEQTLYGYTF
j_call: TRBJ1-2
v_call: TRBV10-2

cdr3_aa: CANKDRGYQNTEASF
j_call: TRBJ1-1
v_call: TRBV5-1

cdr3_aa: CASAYTLNTEAFF
j_call: TRBJ1-1
v_call: TRBV12-3/TRBV12-4

cdr3_aa: CASSLFLSGSGTGFDYGYIF
j_call: TRBJ1-2
v_call: TRBV7-8

cdr3_aa: CATAEGSSYEQYF
j_call: TRBJ2-7
v_call: TRBV10-3

cdr3_aa: CASSFSLSGGYTF
j_call: TRBJ1-2
v_call: TRBV7-8

cdr3_aa: CASTQGGPAPDTQYF
j_call: TRBJ2-3
v_call: TRBV2

cdr3_aa: CASFRPHYGYTF
j_call: TRBJ1-2
v_call: TRBV9

cdr3_aa: CASSLYVEDTQYF
j_call: TRBJ2-3
v_call: TRBV5-4

cdr3_aa: CASSSSGNEKLFF
j_call: TRBJ1-4
v_call: TRBV7-9

cdr3_aa: CASSQETGGWEKLFF
j_call: TRBJ1-4
v_call: TRBV4-1

cdr3_aa: CASSKGQGDGYTF
j_call: TRBJ1-2
v_call: TRBV6-6

cdr3_aa: CASSFSGQGQTEAFF
j_call: TRBJ1-1
v_call: TRBV6-6

cdr3_aa: CASSEWFGRPSGGAEETQYF
j_call: TRBJ2-5
v_call: TRBV6-1

cdr3_aa: CATLGDGSYEQYF
j_call: TRBJ2-7
v_call: TRBV19

cdr3_aa: CASSGQGATDTQYF
j_call: TRBJ2-3
v_call: TRBV6-6

cdr3_aa: CASSRQPLSSSGANVLTF
j_call: TRBJ2-6
v_call: TRBV12-3/TRBV12-4

cdr3_aa: CASSYRVQTKNIQYF
j_call: TRBJ2-4
v_call: TRBV7-2

cdr3_aa: CASSDGQGPHNEQFF
j_call: TRBJ2-1
v_call: TRBV27

cdr3_aa: CASTSGPVNSPLHF
j_call: TRBJ1-6
v_call: TRBV12-3/TRBV12-4

cdr3_aa: CASTPGLGTDTQYF
j_call: TRBJ2-3
v_call: TRBV19

cdr3_aa: CASSPLRAGLGETQYF
j_call: TRBJ2-5
v_call: TRBV7-8

cdr3_aa: CASTGQGEETQYF
j_call: TRBJ2-5
v_call: TRBV7-9

cdr3_aa: CASYRGDTQYF
j_call: TRBJ2-3
v_call: TRBV6-5

cdr3_aa: CASSFPGTGGTRETQYF
j_call: TRBJ2-5
v_call: TRBV28

cdr3_aa: CSVAPGQFYGYTF
j_call: TRBJ1-2
v_call: TRBV29-1

cdr3_aa: CASSDRQGSTEAFF
j_call: TRBJ1-1
v_call: TRBV19

cdr3_aa: CASSPDRGEEKLFF
j_call: TRBJ1-4
v_call: TRBV12-3/TRBV12-4

cdr3_aa: CASSYLAGFTGELFF
j_call: TRBJ2-2
v_call: TRBV6-5

cdr3_aa: CSARARGEQPQHF
j_call: TRBJ1-5
v_call: TRBV20-1

cdr3_aa: CASSQDDQYF
j_call: TRBJ2-5
v_call: TRBV25-1

cdr3_aa: CASSSAATGLYYGYTF
j_call: TRBJ1-2
v_call: TRBV7-9

cdr3_aa: CASSSLTGSYGYTF
j_call: TRBJ1-2
v_call: TRBV27

cdr3_aa: CASSVVTGELFF
j_call: TRBJ2-2
v_call: TRBV9

cdr3_aa: CASNQGGGNQPQHF
j_call: TRBJ1-5
v_call: TRBV9

cdr3_aa: CASTSTGTDLNYGYTF
j_call: TRBJ1-2
v_call: TRBV6-6

cdr3_aa: CASSKGAGTYGYTF
j_call: TRBJ1-2
v_call: TRBV27

cdr3_aa: CSARDWLRSSTDTQYF
j_call: TRBJ2-3
v_call: TRBV20-1